This T cell receptor beta chain was recovered during a study of regulatory T cells in long-lasting Graves disease (dated by TCRdb to the early 2020s). In terms of the full investigation: Persistent Graves' disease was defined as persistently positive TSH receptor autoantibodies together with antithyroid drug treatment for over 5 years. The study was conducted in China and was registered as a clinical trial. Antithyroid drugs had been taken for about 10.3 years on average by persistent Graves' disease patients in the clinical cohort. A total of around 35 samples underwent TCR sequencing, from about 13 patients with persistent Graves' disease and approximately 20 patients with newly diagnosed Graves' disease. Patients with persistent Graves' disease were compared with patients with newly diagnosed Graves' disease using TCR sequencing and RNA sequencing of peripheral blood. Summary of the overall study and its limitations: Persistent disease showed preferential use of TRBV28, TRBJ1-2 and TRBJ2-5, whereas newly diagnosed disease favored TRBV20-1 and TRBJ2-1. More public clonotypes were shared among persistent patients (roughly 3,000) than among newly diagnosed patients (roughly 1,000). Because the primary lesion, thyroid tissue, could not be accessed, the study looked at peripheral blood alone. The small sample size was acknowledged by the authors as a limitation that may reduce accuracy. Persistent Graves' disease patients showed lower TCR Shannon entropy and fewer highly expanded clones than newly diagnosed patients, suggesting clonal expansion. Only the TCR beta chain was sequenced and analyzed.

What this sample's time point label stands for: persistent/refractory GD, antithyroid drugs over 5 years with positive TRAb. For both TCR sequencing and RNA sequencing, RNA was extracted from PBMCs using TRIzol. The diagnosis of Graves' disease was made according to American Thyroid Association guidelines. Recruitment of patients was carried out at an endocrinology department in Xi'an, China. From each patient, 7.5 to 10 milliliters of peripheral blood was collected into an EDTA anticoagulant tube. Ficoll Paque Plus density gradient separation was used to isolate PBMCs, and no additional T cell sorting was done. An Agilent 2100 Bioanalyzer and agarose gel were used to assess RNA quality, and a NanoDrop 2000 was used to measure RNA concentration. Library preparation was by multiplex PCR. The sequencer listed for this sample is Illumina HiSeq 4000. To build TCR beta libraries, CDR3 regions were amplified by Arm-PCR using iRepertoire HTBI primers. Before sequencing, the PCR products underwent gel purification. In the authors' own workflow: Gene usage analysis of CDR3 amino acid clonotypes relied on the roughly 60 TRBV and 12 to 15 TRBJ segments identified across samples. Filtered high-quality paired reads were merged into contigs using COPE and FqMerger. Contigs were aligned with BLAST to IMGT TRBV, TRBD and TRBJ reference genes, and CDR3 was defined per IMGT. Any clonotype with a frequency above 0.1% was classified as a highly expanded clone. Shannon entropy was used to measure repertoire diversity, and the Gini coefficient was used to measure V-J evenness. Clonotypes shared by more than one individual were considered public. TCRdb trimmed the raw reads at Q25, called clones with MiXCR and kept productive beta chains. Duplicate CDR3 protein sequences are folded into a single record with the most common DNA and genes. These V and J calls derive from TCRdb rather than the authors' analysis. The sample records roughly 700,000 distinct CDR3 sequences, approximately 31% of which are singletons. The ten most abundant clones make up about 42% of the sample.

To note about this clonotype: It lacks a known antigen. The input lacks base qualities; no much larger clone sits a single base away.

Its CDR3 holds 14 amino acids, cysteine through phenylalanine. Here the CDR3 DNA is all that survives: 42 bases in frame from base 1. The germline V gene gives CDR1 as MDHEN and CDR2 as SYDVKM. From V the trimming removes 6 bases and from J it removes 4 bases, while the gene matches leave 7 bases of the junction unaccounted for. This receptor chain uses TRBV28 and TRBJ2-7; 9 of the junction bases match TRBD2. The input for sequencing was peripheral blood mononuclear cells (PBMCs), taken when the disease was refractory, from a patient treated with antithyroid drugs. This TCR derives from a female donor with Graves disease. The CDR3: CASSLAGEAYEQYF. The base sequence is TGTGCCAGCAGCTTAGCGGGAGAGGCGTACGAGCAGTACTTC.